The source of this TCR beta chain is a study of beta chain features in type 1 diabetes. CDR3 length: 13 residues. CDR1 and CDR2 from the germline V gene are SGDLS and YYNGEE. V was clipped by 2 bases and J by 4 bases, with 10 bases between them. Since all of the isolated RNA was reverse transcribed, expressed TCRB transcripts were what got sequenced. Sequencing used immunoSEQ multiplex PCR; TCRdb keeps in-frame clones, though not all of them. The sample contains approximately 340,000 clones, approximately 15% of which appear only once. Sample: naive CD4+ T cells from blood. The receptor was derived from a woman younger than 35 in good health. This sequence joins TRBV9 and TRBJ2-7, with D possibly matching TRBD1 (6 bases). The CDR3 loop is CASSVSGVYEQYF. CDR3 coding DNA: TGTGCCAGCAGCGTTTCAGGGGTGTACGAGCAGTACTTC.